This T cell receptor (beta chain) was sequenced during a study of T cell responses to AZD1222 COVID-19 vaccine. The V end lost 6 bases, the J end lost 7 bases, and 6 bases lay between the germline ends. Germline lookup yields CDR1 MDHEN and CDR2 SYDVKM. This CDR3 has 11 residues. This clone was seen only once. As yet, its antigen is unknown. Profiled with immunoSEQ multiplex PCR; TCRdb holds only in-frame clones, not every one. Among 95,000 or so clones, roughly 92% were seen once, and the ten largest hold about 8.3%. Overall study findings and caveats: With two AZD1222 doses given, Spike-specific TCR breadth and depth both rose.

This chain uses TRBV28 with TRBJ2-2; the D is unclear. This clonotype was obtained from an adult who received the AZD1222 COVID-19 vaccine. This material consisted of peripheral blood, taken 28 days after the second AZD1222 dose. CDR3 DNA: TGTGCCAGCAGGTTGGGCGGGGAGCTGTTTTTT. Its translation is CASRLGGELFF.